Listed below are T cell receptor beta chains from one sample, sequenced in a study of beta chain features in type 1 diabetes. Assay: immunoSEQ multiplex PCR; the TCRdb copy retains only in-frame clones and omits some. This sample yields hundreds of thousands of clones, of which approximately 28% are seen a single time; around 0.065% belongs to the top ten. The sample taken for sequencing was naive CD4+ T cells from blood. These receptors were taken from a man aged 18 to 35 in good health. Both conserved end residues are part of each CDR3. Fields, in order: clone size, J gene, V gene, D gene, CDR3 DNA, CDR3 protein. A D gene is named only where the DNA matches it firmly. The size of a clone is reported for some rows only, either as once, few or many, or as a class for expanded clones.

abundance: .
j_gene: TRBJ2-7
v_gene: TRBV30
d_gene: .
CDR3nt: TGTGCCTGGAGTGTACGGAGCGCCGAGCAGTACTTC
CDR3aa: CAWSVRSAEQYF

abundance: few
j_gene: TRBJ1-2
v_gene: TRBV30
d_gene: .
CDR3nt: TGTGCCTGGAGTGTAAGGGAAGGTGGCTACACCTTC
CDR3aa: CAWSVREGGYTF

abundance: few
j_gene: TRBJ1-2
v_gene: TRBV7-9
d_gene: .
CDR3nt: TGTGCCGCTACGGTGGACAGATCTGGCTACACCTTC
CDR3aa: CAATVDRSGYTF

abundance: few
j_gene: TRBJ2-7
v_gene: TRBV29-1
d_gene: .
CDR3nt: TGCAGCGTTGCTATCACGGTCTACGAGCAGTACTTC
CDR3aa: CSVAITVYEQYF

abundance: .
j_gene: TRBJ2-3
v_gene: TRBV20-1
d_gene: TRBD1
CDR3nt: TGCAGTGCCCCGCAGGGGGCCGCGCAGTATTTT
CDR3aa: CSAPQGAAQYF

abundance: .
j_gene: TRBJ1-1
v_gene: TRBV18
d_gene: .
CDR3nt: TGTGCCAGCTCACCACCGTCGAGGGAGCGGGCTTTCTTT
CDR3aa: CASSPPSRERAFF

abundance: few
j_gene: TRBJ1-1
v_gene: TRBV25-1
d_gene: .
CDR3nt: TGTGCCAGCAGTGATTTTGATGATGAAGCTTTCTTT
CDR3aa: CASSDFDDEAFF

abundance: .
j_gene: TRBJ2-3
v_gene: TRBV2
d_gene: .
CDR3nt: TGTGCCAGCAGTTCACAGGGCAGCACAGATACGCAGTATTTT
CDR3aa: CASSSQGSTDTQYF

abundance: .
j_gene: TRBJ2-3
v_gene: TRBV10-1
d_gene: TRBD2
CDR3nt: TGCGCCAGCTCAGGGACTAGCGGGAGCACAGATACGCAGTATTTT
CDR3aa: CASSGTSGSTDTQYF

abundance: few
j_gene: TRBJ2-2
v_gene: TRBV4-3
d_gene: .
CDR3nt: TGCGCCAGCAGCCAAGAAATGGCCACCGGGGAGCTGTTTTTT
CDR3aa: CASSQEMATGELFF

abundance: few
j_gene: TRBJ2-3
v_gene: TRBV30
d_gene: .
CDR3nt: TGTGCCTGGACCCACCAAGATACGCAGTATTTT
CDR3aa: CAWTHQDTQYF

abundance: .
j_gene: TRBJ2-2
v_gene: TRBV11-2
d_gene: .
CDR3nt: TGTGCCAGCAGCACCTACACCGGGGAGCTGTTTTTT
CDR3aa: CASSTYTGELFF

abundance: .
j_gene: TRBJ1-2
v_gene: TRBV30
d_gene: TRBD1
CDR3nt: TGTGCCTGGAGGGAGACAGGGAACTATGGCTACACCTTC
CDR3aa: CAWRETGNYGYTF

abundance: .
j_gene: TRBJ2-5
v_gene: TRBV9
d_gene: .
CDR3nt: TGTGCCAGCAGCCTCGGAGAGACCCAGTACTTC
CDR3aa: CASSLGETQYF

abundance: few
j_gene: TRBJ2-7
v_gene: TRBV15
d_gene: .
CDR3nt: TGTGCCACCAGCAGACCGGACCGCTACGAGCAGTACTTC
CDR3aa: CATSRPDRYEQYF

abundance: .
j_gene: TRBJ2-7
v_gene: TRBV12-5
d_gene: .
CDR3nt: TGTGCTAGTGGTTTGGGAGGGCTTTCCTACGAGCAGTACTTC
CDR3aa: CASGLGGLSYEQYF

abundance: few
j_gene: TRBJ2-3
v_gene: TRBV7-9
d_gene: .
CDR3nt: TGTGCCAGCAGCTTAGCAGGGGCCGGAGATACGCAGTATTTT
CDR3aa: CASSLAGAGDTQYF

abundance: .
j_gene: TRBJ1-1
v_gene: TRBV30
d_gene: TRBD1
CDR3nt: TGTGCCTCCCAAAGGGGACAGCTGAACACTGAAGCTTTCTTT
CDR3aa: CASQRGQLNTEAFF

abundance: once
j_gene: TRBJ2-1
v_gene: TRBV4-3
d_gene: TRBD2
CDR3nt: TGCGCCAGCAGCCAAGTGGCCCTAGCGGGAGGGCCAAGTGAGCAGTTCTTC
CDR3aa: CASSQVALAGGPSEQFF

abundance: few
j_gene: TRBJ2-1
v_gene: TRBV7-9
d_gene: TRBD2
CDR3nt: TGTGCCAGCAGCTTCACGACTAGCGGGAGCTCCTACAATGAGCAGTTCTTC
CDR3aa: CASSFTTSGSSYNEQFF

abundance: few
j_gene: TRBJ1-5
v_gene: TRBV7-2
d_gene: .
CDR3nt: TGTGCCAGCAGCTCGAGGGGATACCAGCCCCAGCATTTT
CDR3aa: CASSSRGYQPQHF

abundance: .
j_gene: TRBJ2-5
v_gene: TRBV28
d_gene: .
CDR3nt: TGTGCCAGCAGTTTAAGCCAGGGAAGTGTCGAGACCCAGTACTTC
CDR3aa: CASSLSQGSVETQYF

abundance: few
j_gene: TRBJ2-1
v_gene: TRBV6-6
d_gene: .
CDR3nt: TGTGCCAGCAGGTTACAGGGACACTCTAATGAGCAGTTCTTC
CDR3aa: CASRLQGHSNEQFF

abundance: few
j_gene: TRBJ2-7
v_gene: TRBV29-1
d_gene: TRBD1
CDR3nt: TGCAGCGTTGCCTGGGACAGGGTGGCGTACGAGCAGTACTTC
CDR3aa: CSVAWDRVAYEQYF

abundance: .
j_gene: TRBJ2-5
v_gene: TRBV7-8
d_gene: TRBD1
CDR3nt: TGTGCCAGCAGCTCCAGGGACAGGGGGGAGACCCAGTACTTC
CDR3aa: CASSSRDRGETQYF

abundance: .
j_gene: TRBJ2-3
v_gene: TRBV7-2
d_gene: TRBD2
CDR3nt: TGTGCCAGCAGCCTCACTAGCGGGAACACAGATACGCAGTATTTT
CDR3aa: CASSLTSGNTDTQYF

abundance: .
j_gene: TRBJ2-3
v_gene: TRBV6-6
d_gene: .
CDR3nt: TGTGCCAGCACCGACCTCAGGTCGGGTACGCAGTATTTT
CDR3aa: CASTDLRSGTQYF

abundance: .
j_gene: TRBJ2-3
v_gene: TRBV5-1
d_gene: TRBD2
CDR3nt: TGCGCCAGCAGCTCTCTAGCGGGAGTTGGCACAGATACGCAGTATTTT
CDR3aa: CASSSLAGVGTDTQYF

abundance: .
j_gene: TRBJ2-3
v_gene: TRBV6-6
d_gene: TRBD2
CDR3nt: TGTGCCAGCAGTTACCCTAGCGGGAGCGGCACAGATACGCAGTATTTT
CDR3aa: CASSYPSGSGTDTQYF

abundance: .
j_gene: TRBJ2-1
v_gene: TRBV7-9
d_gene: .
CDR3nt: TGTGCCAGCAGCTTCTCTAATGCGAATGAGCAGTTCTTC
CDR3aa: CASSFSNANEQFF

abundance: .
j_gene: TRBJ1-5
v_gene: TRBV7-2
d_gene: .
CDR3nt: TGTGCCAGCAGCACCCGGGCGGCCGATCAGCCCCAGCATTTT
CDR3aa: CASSTRAADQPQHF

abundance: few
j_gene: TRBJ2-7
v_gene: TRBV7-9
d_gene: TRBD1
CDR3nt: TGTGCCAGCAGGTTAAGCAACTGGGACAGGGGTTTGAGCGAGCAGTACTTC
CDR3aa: CASRLSNWDRGLSEQYF

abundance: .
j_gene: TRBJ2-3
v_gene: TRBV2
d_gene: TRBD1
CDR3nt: TGTGCCAGCAGTGAGGGACAGTCAGATACGCAGTATTTT
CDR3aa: CASSEGQSDTQYF

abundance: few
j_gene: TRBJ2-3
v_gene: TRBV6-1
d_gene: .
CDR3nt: TGTGCCAGCAGCGGGGAATTGGGCACAGATACGCAGTATTTT
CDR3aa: CASSGELGTDTQYF

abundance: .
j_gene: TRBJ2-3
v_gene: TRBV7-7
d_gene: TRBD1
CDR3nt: TGTGCCAGCAGCGCACAGGGGCTTCCCACAGATACGCAGTATTTT
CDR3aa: CASSAQGLPTDTQYF

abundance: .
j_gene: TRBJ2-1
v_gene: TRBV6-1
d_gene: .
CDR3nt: TGTGCGAGCATAGGGACTGCTACCAATGAGCAGTTCTTC
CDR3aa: CASIGTATNEQFF

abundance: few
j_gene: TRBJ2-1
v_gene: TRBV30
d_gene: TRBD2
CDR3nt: TGTGCCTGGAGGAGGACTAGCGGGAGGTTCTACAATGAGCAGTTCTTC
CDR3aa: CAWRRTSGRFYNEQFF

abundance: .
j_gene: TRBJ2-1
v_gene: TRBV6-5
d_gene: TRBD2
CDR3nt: TGTGCCAGCAGTTACTCGGGCCTAGCGGCATACAATGAGCAGTTCTTC
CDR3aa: CASSYSGLAAYNEQFF

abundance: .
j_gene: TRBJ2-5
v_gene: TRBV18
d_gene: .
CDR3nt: TGTGCCAGCTCACCACTTCAGGGCTACCAAGAGACCCAGTACTTC
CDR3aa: CASSPLQGYQETQYF

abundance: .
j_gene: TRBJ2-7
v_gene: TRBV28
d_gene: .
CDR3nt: TGTGCCAGCAGTTTGGCCGGACAGTCCTACGAGCAGTACTTC
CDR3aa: CASSLAGQSYEQYF